One and the same sample provided the 28 T cell receptor beta chains below, sequenced in a study of blood T cell repertoires in COVID-19. The assay was immunoSEQ multiplex PCR, and TCRdb's table has in-frame clones only and misses some. The sample has 210,000 or so clones; about 90% are singletons. Sequenced sample: peripheral blood. These receptors were obtained from a woman aged 55-69 years with acute or convalescent COVID-19.

This rearrangement joins TRBV9 to TRBJ1-5; a weak D match, TRBD1 (6 bases). Trimming cost V 0 bases and J 4 bases, with 8 bases left between them. This CDR3 comprises 14 residues. In germline, CDR1 is SGDLS, CDR2 YYNGEE. The CDR3 reads CASSVAGANQPQHF. In DNA, the CDR3 is TGTGCCAGCAGCGTAGCAGGGGCAAATCAGCCCCAGCATTTT.

The chain employs TRBV5-1 and TRBJ1-2; 11 bases are shared with TRBD1. Germline-derived CDR1 and CDR2 are SGHRS and YFSETQ. With 5 bases clipped from V and 8 bases from J, the junction kept 5 bases outside the gene matches. The CDR3 consists of 13 residues. The CDR3 is CASRSGQGAGYTF. As DNA, the CDR3 is TGCGCCAGCAGATCTGGACAGGGGGCGGGCTACACCTTC.

J is TRBJ1-2 and V is TRBV7-9; a weak D match, TRBD1 (6 bases). Germline V lookup: CDR1 SEHNR, CDR2 FQNEAQ (reference sequence). This CDR3 has 15 residues. Trimming cost V 3 bases and J 5 bases, with 16 bases left between them. This chain's CDR3 is CASSFPQGRDYGYTF. The CDR3 region has the DNA TGTGCCAGCAGCTTTCCCCAGGGGCGAGATTATGGCTACACCTTC.

This clone was detected only once. J is TRBJ1-4 and V is TRBV3-1 (or the pseudogene TRBV3-2); 7 nucleotides align to TRBD1. The CDR3 runs 15 residues. Germline V gene sequence: CDR1 LGHDT, CDR2 YNNKEL (reference sequence). Trimming took 2 bases from V and 8 from J; bases not matched to a gene: 8. CDR3: CASSQPTGVLEKLFF. The DNA of the CDR3 is TGTGCCAGCAGCCAACCTACAGGGGTCTTGGAAAAACTGTTTTTT.

This chain joins TRBV7-8 and TRBJ1-5; D is undetermined. The CDR3 spans 12 residues. Trimming removed 4 bases at V and 5 bases at J, with 6 bases between. Per the germline V gene, CDR1 is SGHVS and CDR2 is FQNEAQ. In DNA, the CDR3 is TGTGCCAGCAGCTACCGGGATCAGCCCCAGCATTTT. Protein sequence: CASSYRDQPQHF.

This clone was counted once. This chain joins TRBV3-1 (or the pseudogene TRBV3-2) and TRBJ1-6; no clear D. Trimming left V 1 base short and J 5 bases short, with 6 bases between. Germline V gene data show CDR1 as LGHDT and CDR2 as YNNKEL (reference sequence). The CDR3 covers 14 residues. CDR3 amino acids: CASSQGRDNSPLHF. DNA for the CDR3: TGTGCCAGCAGCCAAGGTCGGGATAATTCACCCCTCCACTTT.

The chain joins TRBV30 to TRBJ2-3; D is perhaps TRBD1 (5 bases). CDR3 length: 14 residues. Germline V lookup: CDR1 GTSNPN, CDR2 SVGIG (reference sequence). Trimming took off 2 bases at V and 6 bases at J, with 15 bases between the two ends. In DNA form, the CDR3 reads TGTGCCTGGAGTCTCACAGGTCGGAAGGATACGCAGTATTTT. It codes for CAWSLTGRKDTQYF.

The genes are TRBV19 and TRBJ1-4; no definite D call. The CDR3 runs to 19 residues. Between the trimmed V and J ends, which lost 3 bases and 0 bases, there was a span of 20 bases. CDR1 is LNHDA and CDR2 is SQIVND in the germline V gene (reference sequence). The CDR3 DNA follows: TGTGCCAGTAGTATTAAGGCCCCAGAGCTAGATGCAACTAATGAAAAACTGTTTTTT. Translation gives CASSIKAPELDATNEKLFF.

The chain uses TRBV7-3 and TRBJ2-3; 15 bases fit TRBD2. Germline V gene sequence: CDR1 SGHTA, CDR2 FQGTGA. The CDR3 runs to 18 residues. V trimming: 3 bases; J trimming: 2 bases; junction bases outside the gene matches: 6. The CDR3 nucleotides read TGTGCCAGCAGCTTTCTGGGACTAGCGGGGGGTATCACAGATACGCAGTATTTT. This sequence encodes CASSFLGLAGGITDTQYF.

CDR3 nucleotide sequence: TGTGCCAGCAGTGAAAGCGGAACCTACGAGCAGTACTTC. Translated, it gives CASSESGTYEQYF. This chain uses TRBV2 with TRBJ2-7; TRBD2 is a possible D gene (5 bases). Trimming pared 2 bases from V and 2 bases from J, leaving 7 bases between. Germline V gene lookup returns CDR1 SNHLY and CDR2 FYNNEI. The CDR3 is made up of 13 amino acids.

This clone has only one observation. The chain is built from TRBV7-2 and TRBJ1-5; D may be TRBD1 (5 bases). Germline loops: CDR1 SGHTA, CDR2 FQGNSA. The length of the CDR3 is 12 residues. V shed 8 bases and J shed 3 bases, with 8 bases lying between them. CDR3 loop: CASGGVNQPQHF. DNA of the CDR3: TGTGCCAGCGGGGGGGTCAATCAGCCCCAGCATTTT.

This clone was seen ten or more times. V is TRBV19 and J is TRBJ2-3, with 7 nucleotides matching TRBD2. The V segment lost 7 bases and the J segment 1 base; nucleotides outside the gene matches: 11. This CDR3 is built from 16 residues. Germline CDR1 reads LNHDA; CDR2 reads SQIVND (reference sequence). In DNA, the CDR3 is TGTGCCAGTACCGCCCCCGCGGGAGTGGGCACAGATACGCAGTATTTT. It codes for CASTAPAGVGTDTQYF.

This clone has a single count. The chain couples TRBV6-6 to TRBJ1-6; the D gene is possibly TRBD1 (6 bases). Trimming shortened V by 6 bases and J by 10 bases, and 19 bases separated the two germline ends. The CDR3 totals 15 residues. Per germline, CDR1 MNHNY and CDR2 SVGAGI (reference sequence). DNA of the CDR3: TGTGCCAGCAGCCTATACAGGGAAGGTGGGTCACCCCTCCACTTT. Its protein product is CASSLYREGGSPLHF.

The V gene is TRBV3-1 (or the pseudogene TRBV3-2), the J gene TRBJ2-7; D is perhaps TRBD2 (5 bases). Germline values: CDR1 LGHDT, CDR2 YNNKEL (reference sequence). Between the trimmed V and J ends, which lost 4 bases and 2 bases, there was a span of 15 bases. The CDR3 is made up of 15 amino acids. CDR3 loop: CASSRDPDGAYEQYF. CDR3 nucleotides: TGTGCCAGCAGCCGAGACCCTGACGGGGCCTACGAGCAGTACTTC.

The V and J genes are TRBV9 and TRBJ1-3; possible D gene TRBD1, 6 bases. The germline V gene has CDR1 SGDLS and CDR2 YYNGEE. There are 14 residues in the CDR3. Trimming stripped 3 bases from V and 2 bases from J, with 9 bases between. CDR3 DNA sequence: TGTGCCAGCAGCGCGAACAGGGCTGGAAACACCATATATTTT. Amino acids: CASSANRAGNTIYF.

The chain couples TRBV6-5 to TRBJ1-4; D possibly corresponds to TRBD1 (5 bases). The CDR3 sequence is 13 residues long. The V and J ends lost 8 bases and 0 bases respectively, with 7 bases between them. CDR1 and CDR2 from the germline V gene are MNHEY and SVGAGI. The CDR3: CASGATTNEKLFF. Here the CDR3 DNA reads TGTGCCAGCGGGGCAACAACTAATGAAAAACTGTTTTTT.

The CDR3 DNA is TGTGCCAGCAGCTCCACAGGGACGAATGAAAAACTGTTTTTT. Translating it yields CASSSTGTNEKLFF. The genes are TRBV5-5 and TRBJ1-4; a weak D match, TRBD1 (6 bases). Germline V gene data show CDR1 as SGHKS and CDR2 as YYEKEE (reference sequence). V gave up 3 bases and J gave up 5 bases, with 11 bases separating them. This CDR3 has 14 residues.

V gene TRBV10-2 combines with J gene TRBJ2-1; D possibly corresponds to TRBD2 (6 bases). Trimming shortened V by 8 bases and J by 0 bases, and 8 bases separated the two germline ends. The CDR3 is 13 amino acids. Germline V gives CDR1 WSHSY, CDR2 SAAADI. For the CDR3, the DNA is TGCGCCAGCGGGGGGTACTCCTACAATGAGCAGTTCTTC. Its protein is CASGGYSYNEQFF.

This clone came up once. This chain connects TRBV7-8 to TRBJ2-5; possible D gene TRBD1, 6 bases. The CDR3 is 14 amino acids. The germline gives CDR1 SGHVS, CDR2 FQNEAQ. V was clipped by 3 bases and J by 5 bases, with 13 bases between them. The CDR3 reads CASSFSRGSETQYF. For the CDR3, the DNA is TGTGCCAGCAGCTTCTCCAGGGGATCGGAGACCCAGTACTTC.

This chain joins TRBV19 and TRBJ2-3; D is uncertain. The V end was cut by 4 bases, the J end by 5 bases, with 10 bases between. CDR1 and CDR2 (germline): LNHDA, SQIVND (reference sequence). The CDR3 totals 13 residues. The CDR3 sequence: CASSNRGEDTQYF. The CDR3 DNA follows: TGTGCCAGTAGTAACCGAGGTGAAGATACGCAGTATTTT.

CDR3 bases: TGTGCCAGCAGTTACTCGACATTTAGTCAGCCCCAGCATTTT. Its translation: CASSYSTFSQPQHF. This rearrangement joins TRBV6-2 or TRBV6-3 to TRBJ1-5, with D uncertain. V lost 0 bases and J lost 6, with 9 bases in between. The CDR3 is made up of 14 amino acids. CDR1 and CDR2 (germline): MNHEY, SVGEGT.

The chain has TRBV11-2 and TRBJ2-3; perhaps TRBD2 as D (6 bases). Germline loops: CDR1 SGHAT, CDR2 FQNNGV. The CDR3 spans 13 residues. The V end lost 3 bases, the J end lost 6 bases, and 10 bases lay between the germline ends. The CDR3 sequence is CASSLGRGDTQYF. CDR3 nucleotide sequence: TGTGCCAGCAGCTTGGGTCGGGGGGATACGCAGTATTTT.

The rearrangement joins TRBV7-9 to TRBJ2-3; TRBD2 matches at 13 bases. Losses at the gene ends were 5 bases for V and 5 bases for J; bases not matched to a gene: 4. The length of the CDR3 is 15 residues. Germline assignment: CDR1 SEHNR and CDR2 FQNEAQ (reference sequence). CDR3 amino acids: CASSVGTSGKDTQYF. DNA for the CDR3: TGTGCCAGCAGCGTGGGGACTAGCGGGAAAGATACGCAGTATTTT.

The chain uses TRBV11-2 and TRBJ2-5, with a weak D call TRBD2 (6 bases). This CDR3 contains 15 residues. CDR1 is SGHAT, CDR2 FQNNGV, per germline. The V and J ends lost 2 bases and 5 bases respectively, with 15 bases between them. Written as DNA, the CDR3 is TGTGCCAGCAGCTTAAATGTAGGTAGCGGTGAGACCCAGTACTTC. Translation gives CASSLNVGSGETQYF.

The rearrangement uses TRBV5-1 and TRBJ2-2; TRBD1 matches at 10 bases. Per germline, CDR1 SGHRS and CDR2 YFSETQ. The CDR3 loop spans 15 amino acids. Trimming removed 5 bases from V and 3 bases from J; junction bases left unmatched: 4. The CDR3 protein is CASRRQGADTGELFF. In DNA, the CDR3 is TGCGCCAGCAGGCGACAGGGGGCGGACACCGGGGAGCTGTTTTTT.

In this sample, this clone turned up once. The V gene is TRBV10-1, the J gene TRBJ1-1; a possible D gene is TRBD1 (6 bases). Between the trimmed V and J ends, which lost 6 bases and 5 bases, there was a span of 22 bases. CDR3 length equals 16 residues. Germline lookup yields CDR1 WNHNN and CDR2 SYGVQD (reference sequence). The CDR3 reads CASSPIMTTGRTEAFF. The CDR3 DNA sequence: TGCGCCAGCAGCCCTATCATGACTACAGGGCGGACTGAAGCTTTCTTT.

This chain connects TRBV9 to TRBJ1-1, with unresolved D. The CDR3 covers 15 residues. Germline CDR1 SGDLS, CDR2 YYNGEE. Trimming shortened V by 1 base and J by 4 bases, and 14 bases separated the two germline ends. The DNA for the CDR3 is TGTGCCAGCAGCGTAAATGCGGCAGTGGGCACTGAAGCTTTCTTT. Translation gives CASSVNAAVGTEAFF.

The chain couples TRBV7-2 to TRBJ2-2; D not certain. Per germline, CDR1 SGHTA and CDR2 FQGNSA. The V and J ends lost 5 bases and 3 bases respectively, with 13 bases between them. There are 15 residues in the CDR3. CDR3 coding DNA: TGTGCCAGCAGCCCCCACCAACAAGACACCGGGGAGCTGTTTTTT. This gives the protein CASSPHQQDTGELFF.